The 21 T cell receptor beta chains listed next were all sequenced from one sample in a study of T-cell reconstitution after alpha-beta-depleted transplantation in children. Unique molecular identifiers were incorporated during preparation of the TCRbeta library. TCRdb analysed the PCR reads with MiXCR anew, one entry per CDR3 protein. The sample consists of roughly 100,000 distinct CDR3 sequences, 6% of them appearing once. The sequences come from PBMCs, mostly from graft donor cells, collected 60 days after TCRalphabeta/CD19-depleted stem cell transplant. Receptors originate from a female patient between 2 and 15 years old who had a stem cell transplant for Fanconi anemia, so the T cells may come from the graft donor.

This clonotype was detected many times. This chain uses TRBV7-2 with TRBJ2-3; 12 nucleotides match TRBD2. CDR3 length: 17 amino acids. Trimming took 4 bases from V and 1 from J; bases not matched to a gene: 6. Germline V CDR1 and CDR2: SGHTA, FQGNSA. This chain's CDR3 is CASSSPRLAGGTDTQYF. The CDR3 DNA reads TGTGCCAGCAGCTCCCCCCGACTAGCGGGGGGCACAGATACGCAGTATTTT. The variable domain in full, with the rest retrieved from reference TRBV7-2 and TRBJ2-3, is GAGVSQSPSNKVTEKGKDVELRCDPISGHTALYWYRQSLGQGLEFLIYFQGNSAPDKSGLPSDRFSAERTGGSVSTLTIQRTQQEDSAVYLCASSSPRLAGGTDTQYFGPGTRLTVL.

The J gene is TRBJ2-5, the V gene TRBV20-1; the match to TRBD1 covers 9 bases. The CDR3 has 17 amino acids. Trimming cost V 5 bases and J 2 bases; bases outside gene matches: 15. Germline assignment: CDR1 DFQATT and CDR2 SNEGSKA (reference sequence). CDR3 sequence reads: CSAPPTGTGKNQETQYF. As DNA, the CDR3 is TGCAGTGCTCCGCCGACGGGGACAGGGAAAAATCAAGAGACCCAGTACTTC.

This clonotype was seen at least ten times. V usage is TRBV28 and J usage is TRBJ2-1; no clear D gene. The CDR3 sequence is 12 residues long. The germline V and J ends were trimmed by 2 bases and 9 bases, with 8 bases remaining between them. CDR1 and CDR2 (germline): MDHEN, SYDVKM. The CDR3 DNA follows: TGTGCCAGCAGTTTAAACCCTTCTGAGCAGTTCTTC. Protein product: CASSLNPSEQFF.

This clonotype was counted at least ten times. The gene calls are TRBV6-5 and TRBJ2-7, with 9 positions matching TRBD1. The CDR3 totals 14 residues. V was pared by 5 bases and J by 1 base, with 3 bases of the junction left unmatched. The V gene's germline CDR1 is MNHEY and CDR2 SVGAGI. The CDR3 protein is CASSTGTGSYEQYF. The CDR3, as DNA: TGTGCCAGCAGTACCGGGACAGGGTCCTACGAGCAGTACTTC.

This clonotype was detected only a few times. The chain carries TRBV11-1 and TRBJ2-3; TRBD2 matches 10 bases. The germline gives CDR1 SGHAT, CDR2 FQDESV (reference sequence). J was trimmed by 4 bases and V by 5 bases; bases with no gene match: 18. This CDR3 is built from 19 residues. CDR3: CASSPTGLADYDGSDTQYF. DNA of the CDR3: TGTGCCAGCAGCCCAACCGGACTAGCGGATTACGATGGGTCAGATACGCAGTATTTT.

The chain carries TRBV20-1 and TRBJ2-3; D remains unclear. The ends were cut back, 5 bases at V and 2 bases at J, with 5 bases in the middle. The CDR3 extends over 11 amino acids. CDR1 is DFQATT, CDR2 SNEGSKA, per germline (reference sequence). The CDR3 protein is CSASITDTQYF. The CDR3 DNA sequence: TGCAGTGCTTCCATCACAGATACGCAGTATTTT.

There are a few counts of this clonotype. This rearrangement joins TRBV20-1 to TRBJ1-1; unclear D gene. Trimming pared 1 base from V and 1 base from J, leaving 7 bases between. CDR1 is DFQATT, CDR2 SNEGSKA, per germline (reference sequence). This CDR3 contains 13 residues. The CDR3 DNA sequence: TGCAGTGCTAGAGGTCGGCAGAACACTGAAGCTTTCTTT. Its protein product is CSARGRQNTEAFF.

There are many counts of this clonotype. The CDR3 DNA sequence: TGTGCCAGCAGCTTACCAGTCCCTGGGACCCAGTACTTC. Translation gives CASSLPVPGTQYF. The genes are TRBV12-3 or TRBV12-4 and TRBJ2-5; no definite D call. Trimming removed 6 bases at V and 7 bases at J, with 15 bases between. There are 13 residues in the CDR3.

This clonotype was counted at least ten times. This chain connects TRBV5-6 to TRBJ2-1, with 9 positions matching TRBD1. The V gene's germline CDR1 is SGHDT and CDR2 YYEEEE. The CDR3 runs to 14 residues. Trimming removed 2 bases from V and 5 bases from J; junction bases left unmatched: 2. CDR3 in DNA: TGTGCCAGCAGCTTCGGGACAGGGAACAATGAGCAGTTCTTC. Translation gives CASSFGTGNNEQFF. The full variable domain, completed using reference TRBV5-6 and TRBJ2-1, is DAGVTQSPTHLIKTRGQQVTLRCSPKSGHDTVSWYQQALGQGPQFIFQYYEEEERQRGNFPDRFSGHQFPNYSSELNVNALLLGDSALYLCASSFGTGNNEQFFGPGTRLTVL.

This clonotype was detected only a few times. The CDR3, as DNA: TGCGCCAGCAGCTTGGCCGGGACAGGGGTAGGTTCACCCCTCCACTTT. Its protein is CASSLAGTGVGSPLHF. The genes are TRBV5-1 and TRBJ1-6, with TRBD1 identical over 10 bases. Germline CDR1 is SGHRS and CDR2 is YFSETQ. V was clipped by 0 bases and J by 9 bases; unmatched bases: 6. This CDR3 contains 16 residues.

This clonotype has just a few counts. This chain links TRBV20-1 with TRBJ1-2; 9 bases agree with TRBD1. CDR1 and CDR2 (germline): DFQATT, SNEGSKA (reference sequence). V was clipped by 4 bases and J by 7 bases; unmatched bases: 7. This CDR3 contains 13 residues. CDR3 loop: CSATNGDRVGYTF. The CDR3 DNA reads as TGCAGTGCTACCAATGGGGACAGGGTTGGCTACACCTTC.

The chain uses TRBV3-1 and TRBJ2-7, with D possibly matching TRBD2 (6 bases). The CDR3 extends over 14 amino acids. The germline V and J ends were trimmed by 4 bases and 5 bases, with 15 bases remaining between them. CDR1 is LGHDT, CDR2 YNNKEL, per germline (reference sequence). The CDR3 protein is CASSPTPLADEQYF. In DNA, the CDR3 is TGTGCCAGCAGCCCTACTCCCTTAGCGGACGAGCAGTACTTC.

This clonotype was found many times. The genes are TRBV7-7 and TRBJ2-2; the D gene is possibly TRBD1 (6 bases). V was clipped by 4 bases and J by 6 bases, with 12 bases between them. Germline values: CDR1 SSHAT, CDR2 FNYEAQ (reference sequence). The CDR3 runs 14 residues. The CDR3 nucleotides read TGTGCCAGCAGCTCCGTACAGGGTCCCGGGGAGCTGTTTTTT. Protein product: CASSSVQGPGELFF.

This clonotype has a count of ten or more. The gene calls are TRBV5-1 and TRBJ2-1; D perhaps matches TRBD2 (6 bases). V lost 4 bases, J lost 9 bases, and 20 bases lay in between. Germline values: CDR1 SGHRS, CDR2 YFSETQ. The CDR3 totals 15 residues. CDR3 DNA: TGCGCCAGCAGCGCAACCCCATGGGCCGGGGGTGAGCAGTTCTTC. Residues: CASSATPWAGGEQFF.

This clonotype was observed many times. CDR3: CASSRTWRTDTQYF. The CDR3 bases are TGTGCCAGCAGCCGGACATGGAGAACAGATACGCAGTATTTT. The chain joins TRBV28 to TRBJ2-3; a weak D match, TRBD1 (5 bases). Germline CDR1 MDHEN, CDR2 SYDVKM. V was shortened by 6 bases and J by 3 bases, with 13 bases between the two germline ends. The CDR3 sequence is 14 residues long. Looking up the rest from reference TRBV28 and TRBJ2-3 gives the full variable domain: DVKVTQSSRYLVKRTGEKVFLECVQDMDHENMFWYRQDPGLGLRLIYFSYDVKMKEKGDIPEGYSVSREKKERFSLILESASTNQTSMYLCASSRTWRTDTQYFGPGTRLTVL.

This clonotype has at least ten counts. The gene calls are TRBV4-2 and TRBJ2-3; 13 bases map to TRBD2. Germline trimming cut 4 bases from V and 2 bases from J; bases unmatched to any gene: 6. In germline, CDR1 is LGHNA, CDR2 YNFKEQ. This CDR3 is 17 amino acids long. The CDR3 nucleotides are TGTGCCAGCAGCCCACTCGGGACTAGCGGGGACACAGATACGCAGTATTTT. It encodes CASSPLGTSGDTDTQYF.

This clonotype was seen a few times. This chain connects TRBV13 to TRBJ2-7, with D possibly TRBD2 on 6 matching bases. There are 15 residues in the CDR3. The V gene's germline CDR1 is PRHDT and CDR2 FYEKMQ (reference sequence). V lost 0 bases, J lost 0 bases, and 9 bases lay in between. In DNA, the CDR3 is TGTGCCAGCAGCTTAGGCCGGAGGGACTCCTACGAGCAGTACTTC. It yields the protein CASSLGRRDSYEQYF. The complete variable domain, with remaining parts taken from reference TRBV13 and TRBJ2-7, reads AAGVIQSPRHLIKEKRETATLKCYPIPRHDTVYWYQQGPGQDPQFLISFYEKMQSDKGSIPDRFSAQQFSDYHSELNMSSLELGDSALYFCASSLGRRDSYEQYFGPGTRLTVT.

The table lists this clonotype with a few counts. This sequence joins TRBV27 and TRBJ2-1; no clear D gene. Trimming pared 7 bases from V and 2 bases from J, leaving 12 bases between. This CDR3 contains 14 residues. Per germline, CDR1 MNHEY and CDR2 SMNVEV (reference sequence). In nucleotides, the CDR3 is TGTGCCAGCACTGCTAACCCCCCCTACAATGAGCAGTTCTTC. This gives the protein CASTANPPYNEQFF.

The chain recombines TRBV7-9 with TRBJ2-7; 7 bases are a match to TRBD2. Germline-derived CDR1 and CDR2 are SEHNR and FQNEAQ (reference sequence). The CDR3 length is 16 residues. Trimming at V came to 4 bases and at J to 1 base, leaving 10 bases not matched to a gene. CDR3 amino acids: CASSSSTSDRSYEQYF. The CDR3 bases are TGTGCCAGCAGCTCCTCCACTAGCGATCGGTCCTACGAGCAGTACTTC.

This clonotype was detected many times. The rearrangement uses TRBV25-1 and TRBJ2-1; 9 bases align to TRBD1. The length of the CDR3 is 17 residues. CDR1 and CDR2 (germline): MGHDK, SYGVNS. With 1 base clipped from V and 5 bases from J, the junction kept 9 bases outside the gene matches. The CDR3 reads CASSESVGQGGNNEQFF. The CDR3 DNA reads as TGTGCCAGCAGTGAATCAGTGGGACAGGGCGGGAACAATGAGCAGTTCTTC. Together with reference TRBV25-1 and TRBJ2-1, the CDR3 gives the full variable domain: EADIYQTPRYLVIGTGKKITLECSQTMGHDKMYWYQQDPGMELHLIHYSYGVNSTEKGDLSSESTVSRIRTEHFPLTLESARPSHTSQYLCASSESVGQGGNNEQFFGPGTRLTVL.

Ten or more counts support this clonotype. This chain joins TRBV7-9 and TRBJ2-1, with TRBD1 matching over 7 bases. Germline loops: CDR1 SEHNR, CDR2 FQNEAQ (reference sequence). CDR3 length equals 15 residues. The junction had 6 bases not matched to a gene; V was cut back by 5 bases and J by 2 bases. This chain's CDR3 is CASSQTGAAYNEQFF. In DNA form, the CDR3 reads TGTGCCAGCAGCCAAACAGGGGCGGCCTACAATGAGCAGTTCTTC. Based on the CDR3 plus reference TRBV7-9 and TRBJ2-1, the full variable domain is DTGVSQNPRHKITKRGQNVTFRCDPISEHNRLYWYRQTLGQGPEFLTYFQNEAQLEKSRLLSDRFSAERPKGSFSTLEIQRTEQGDSAMYLCASSQTGAAYNEQFFGPGTRLTVL.